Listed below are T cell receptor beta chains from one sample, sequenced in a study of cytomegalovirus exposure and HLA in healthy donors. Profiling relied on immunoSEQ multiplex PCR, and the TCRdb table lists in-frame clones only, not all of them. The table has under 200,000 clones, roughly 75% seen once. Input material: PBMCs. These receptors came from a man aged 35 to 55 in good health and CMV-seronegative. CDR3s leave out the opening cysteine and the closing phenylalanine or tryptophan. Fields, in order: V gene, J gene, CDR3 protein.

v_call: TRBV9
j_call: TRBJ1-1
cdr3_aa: ASSPSVAGEAF

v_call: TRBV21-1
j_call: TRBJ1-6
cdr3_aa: ASSKEGWTGENSPLH

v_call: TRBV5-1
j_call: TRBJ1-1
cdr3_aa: ASSLSLGVNTEAF

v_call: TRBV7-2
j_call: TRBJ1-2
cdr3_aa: ASSLKSAGENYGYT

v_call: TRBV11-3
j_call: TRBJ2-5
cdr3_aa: ASTFGLGGEETQY

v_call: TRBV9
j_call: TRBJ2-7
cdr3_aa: ASSAGLPYEQY

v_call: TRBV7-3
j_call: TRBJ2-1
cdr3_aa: ASSLWGPGLAGVDEQF

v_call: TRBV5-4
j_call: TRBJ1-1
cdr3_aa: ASSPGKLNTEAF

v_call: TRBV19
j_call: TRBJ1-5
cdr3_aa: ASNNGGYSNQPQH

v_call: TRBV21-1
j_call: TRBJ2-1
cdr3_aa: ASSKGQGNEQF

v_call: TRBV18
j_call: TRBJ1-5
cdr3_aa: ASSQGTSNQPQH

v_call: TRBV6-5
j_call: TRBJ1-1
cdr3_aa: ASSSWGRANTEAF

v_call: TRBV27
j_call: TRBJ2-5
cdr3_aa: ASSRTSLGTTQETQY

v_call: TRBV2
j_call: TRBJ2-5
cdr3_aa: ASSEGQGNQETQY

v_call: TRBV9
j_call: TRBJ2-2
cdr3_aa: ASSPRQGSSTGELF

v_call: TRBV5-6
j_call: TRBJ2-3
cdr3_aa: ASSTDRGRPDTQY

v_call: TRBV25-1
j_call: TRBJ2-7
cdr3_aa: ASSLQGTTYEQY

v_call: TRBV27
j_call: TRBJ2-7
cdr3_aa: ASSTGTGYSYEQY

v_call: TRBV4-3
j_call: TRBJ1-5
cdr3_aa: ASSQEGGGGQPQH

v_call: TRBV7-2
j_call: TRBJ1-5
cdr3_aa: ASSLGTKNQPQH

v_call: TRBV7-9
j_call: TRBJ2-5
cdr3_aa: ASGAPVRETQY

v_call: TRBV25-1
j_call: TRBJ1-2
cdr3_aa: ASSDGTAVKRYT

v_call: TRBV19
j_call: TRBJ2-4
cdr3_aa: ASSPLAKNIQY

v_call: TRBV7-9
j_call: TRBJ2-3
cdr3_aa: ASSTHTTGGTQY

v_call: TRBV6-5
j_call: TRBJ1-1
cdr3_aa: ASSRTTGEAF

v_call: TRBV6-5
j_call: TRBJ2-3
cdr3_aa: ASSQMGRDTQY

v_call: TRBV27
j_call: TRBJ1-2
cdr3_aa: ASSMTGGGYT

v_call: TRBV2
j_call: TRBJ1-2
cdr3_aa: ASSWQNGYGYT

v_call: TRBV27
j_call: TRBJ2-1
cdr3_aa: ASSFSGVAYNEQF

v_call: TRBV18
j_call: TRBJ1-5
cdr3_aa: ASSPSQGIGPQH

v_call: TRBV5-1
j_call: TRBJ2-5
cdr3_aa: ASSGSQGATETQY

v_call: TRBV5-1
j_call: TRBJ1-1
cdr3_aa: ASSTLDTLNTEAF

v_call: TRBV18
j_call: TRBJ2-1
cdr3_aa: ASSPPSGMDEQF

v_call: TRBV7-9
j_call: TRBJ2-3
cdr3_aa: ASSLEEGTQY

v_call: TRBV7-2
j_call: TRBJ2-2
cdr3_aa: ASSSIAGSGELF

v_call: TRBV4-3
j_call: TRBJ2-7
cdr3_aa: ASSLVTGAYEQY

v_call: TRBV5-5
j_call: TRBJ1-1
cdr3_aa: ASSLGTLGTEAF

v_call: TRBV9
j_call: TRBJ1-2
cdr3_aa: ASSVTGTPYGYT

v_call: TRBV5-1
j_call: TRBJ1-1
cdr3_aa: ASRPGEGRRAF

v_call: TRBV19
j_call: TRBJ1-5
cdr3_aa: ASSSGRTGTHNQPQH

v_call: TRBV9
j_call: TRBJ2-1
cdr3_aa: ASSFNRGDNEQF

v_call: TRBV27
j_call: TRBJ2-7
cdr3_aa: ASSFGNNYEQY

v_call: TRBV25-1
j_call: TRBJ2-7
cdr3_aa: ASTYSGEQY

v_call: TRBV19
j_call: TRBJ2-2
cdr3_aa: ASSSDRVNTGELF

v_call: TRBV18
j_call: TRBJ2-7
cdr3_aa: ASSATSGASYEQY

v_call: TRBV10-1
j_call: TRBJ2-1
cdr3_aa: ASSSGLAGNNEQF

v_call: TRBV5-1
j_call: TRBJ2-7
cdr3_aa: ASSLATGTGAYEQY

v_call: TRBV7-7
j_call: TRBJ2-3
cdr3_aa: ASSYGGGPGDTQY

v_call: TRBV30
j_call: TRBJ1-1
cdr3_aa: AWSADSMNTEAF

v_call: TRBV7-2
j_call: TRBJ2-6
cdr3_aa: ASSRDSSGANVLT

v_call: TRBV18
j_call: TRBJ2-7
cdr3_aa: ASSHRDRGNEQY

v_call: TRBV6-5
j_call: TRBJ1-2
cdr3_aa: ASSRPGQGLYGYT

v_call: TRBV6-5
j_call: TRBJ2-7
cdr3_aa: ASSSLQGRFTHEQY

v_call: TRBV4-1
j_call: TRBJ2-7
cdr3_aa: ASSQVMGSAYEQY

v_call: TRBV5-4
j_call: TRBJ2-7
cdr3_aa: ASSLAGAGYEQY

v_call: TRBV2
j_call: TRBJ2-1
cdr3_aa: ASSDAGLAGGSYNEQF

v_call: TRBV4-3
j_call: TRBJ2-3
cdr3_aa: ASSQDRSTDTQY